The sequence of this TCR beta chain was determined in a study of T cells after posttransplantation cyclophosphamide (dated by TCRdb to between 2015 and 2016). Turning to the overall study: T cell repertoire reconstitution was tracked by TRB sequencing after myeloablative bone marrow transplantation in which posttransplantation cyclophosphamide was used as GVHD prophylaxis. Samples from some 40 PTCy-treated patients, along with samples from some 15 of their related bone marrow donors, underwent antigen receptor sequencing. Blood from all 30 or so PTCy patients with 1-year posttransplant specimens was subjected to TRB sequencing. In 3 patients, TRB sequencing was also performed on up to 3 more blood samples taken 2 to 5.2 years after transplant, and in a handful of patients, pretransplant blood was also TRB-sequenced. Because TRA and TRB clonality were tightly correlated in fewer than 10 samples, subsequent TCR analyses were focused on TRB only. Public TRB sequences were searched against a database of over 3,000 sequences associated with responses to pathogens, tumor antigens, self-antigens and alloantigens.

The CDR3, cysteine through phenylalanine, is 14 amino acids long. The only DNA kept is the CDR3, 42 bases in frame from the first base. Relative to germline, V is missing 0 bases and J is missing 12 bases, with 8 bases of the junction outside any gene match. Taken from the germline V gene (reference sequence), the CDR1 and CDR2 loops are LNHDA and SQIVND. Regarding this clone: Its antigen specificity is not known. Per-nucleotide qualities are absent, and no much larger clonotype sits a single base away.

The research as a whole found: The TRB repertoires of T cells infiltrating skin or GI tract showed only limited overlap with the TRB repertoires of T cells in blood. Donor-recipient similarity was low at 1-2 months but rose over the first year, and later blood repertoires were often dominated by donor CD8+ memory clones. Across 35 to 45 patients, TRB clonality was highly associated with recipient CMV seropositivity and CMV reactivation, and diversity in PTCy patients was similar to diversity in CNI/methotrexate controls.

The treatment or condition label for this specimen denotes: high-dose cyclophosphamide on days +3 and +4 as single-agent GVHD prophylaxis. For conditioning, the PTCy patients got busulfan and fludarabine, then a related or unrelated marrow graft, followed by cyclophosphamide on days +3 and +4. PTCy-treated patients were drawn from a prospective multi-institutional clinical trial. Peripheral blood and bone marrow mononuclear cells were isolated by Ficoll-Hypaque density centrifugation and were cryopreserved. Genomic DNA was the input for TRB sequencing, which was run either with the immunoSEQ assay at survey resolution or with the hsTCRB kit. In the source study's methods: The immunoSEQ software was used for initial read processing, and the LymphoSeq R package was used for repertoire analyses. Clonality was computed as 1 minus normalized Shannon entropy, and a Gini coefficient was also calculated for each TRB dataset. To infer phenotypes in unsorted samples, TRB sequences from sorted subsets of the recipient or donor were mapped onto the unsorted samples of the same recipient. The source is immuneACCESS, and TCRdb retained only in-frame sequences with V and J called. Part of the clones is not carried over; for the studies checked, unresolved V genes explain less than half of this, and the remainder is unexplained. V and J calls and clone size are as listed in that table; D and trimming were resolved from the DNA. In all, the sample holds roughly 4,400 clones, and roughly three quarters of those were seen once. Roughly a sixth of the sample goes to the ten largest clones.

The rearrangement combines TRBV19 with TRBJ1-5, with 7 central nucleotides matching TRBD1. The sequences come from PBMCs, collected after an allogeneic stem cell transplant with post-transplant cyclophosphamide. The TCR was taken from a female patient aged 50-59 years who received an allogeneic stem cell transplant from a related donor, was CMV-positive, and had no GVHD. The graft donor may be the source of some T cells after a transplant. The bases are TGTGCCAGTAGTATAGACCGCGGGACAGAAGACCAGCATTTT. Translated, it gives CASSIDRGTEDQHF. When the CDR3 is completed using the reference TRBV19 and TRBJ1-5 genes on either side, the full variable domain is DGGITQSPKYLFRKEGQNVTLSCEQNLNHDAMYWYRQDPGQGLRLIYYSQIVNDFQKGDIAEGYSVSREKKESFPLTVTSAQKNPTAFYLCASSIDRGTEDQHFGDGTRLSIL.